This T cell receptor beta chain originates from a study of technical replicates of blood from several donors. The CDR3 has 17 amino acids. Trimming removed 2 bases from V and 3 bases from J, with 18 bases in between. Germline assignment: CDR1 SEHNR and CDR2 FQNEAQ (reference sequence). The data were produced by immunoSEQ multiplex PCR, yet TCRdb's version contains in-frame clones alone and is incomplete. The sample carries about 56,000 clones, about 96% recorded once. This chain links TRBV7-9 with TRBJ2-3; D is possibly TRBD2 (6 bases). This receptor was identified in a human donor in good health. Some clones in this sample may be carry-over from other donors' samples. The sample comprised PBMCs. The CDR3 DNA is TGTGCCAGCAGCTTAATGGGACGGGAGAGAGGTACAGATACGCAGTATTTT. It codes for CASSLMGRERGTDTQYF.